The present T cell receptor beta chain was sequenced within a study of regulatory T cells in long-lasting Graves disease. Study-level findings and limits: Persistent Graves' patients possessed reduced TCR diversity relative to recently diagnosed ones.

Through Arm-PCR of CDR3 regions and iRepertoire HTBI primers, TCR beta libraries were built. TCRdb independently ran MiXCR on the multiplex PCR reads; one entry per CDR3 protein. The sample includes under 800,000 distinct CDR3 sequences, roughly 15% of them seen just once. With respect to this clonotype: The target antigen is unknown.

This CDR3 is 11 amino acids long. Trimming removed 7 bases from V and 3 bases from J, with 7 bases in between. The V gene's germline CDR1 is SNHLY and CDR2 FYNNEI. The time point is: newly diagnosed GD, antithyroid drugs for less than 3 months. After RNA was extracted from PBMCs, the TCR library was made from it. The data were also submitted as part of a second study, on T cells in Graves' hyperthyroidism and ophthalmopathy. That report adds: Stability of Graves' hyperthyroidism was defined as absent ophthalmopathy progression within 18 months. Model output signaled ophthalmopathy a median 6.5 months ahead of onset.

The source is a woman younger than 45 with Graves disease. The material sequenced was peripheral blood mononuclear cells (PBMCs), taken at new diagnosis, from a patient treated with antithyroid drugs. The chain employs TRBV2 and TRBJ2-7; D gene ambiguous. CDR3 in DNA: TGTGCCAGCAAAGACGGCTACGAGCAGTACTTC. This translates into CASKDGYEQYF.